Described below is a single T cell receptor (beta chain) sequence and its context. This clone's antigen is unknown. No base qualities exist here, and no much larger clone lies one base off it. Collaborating institutions collected whole blood in K2EDTA tubes following their own protocols. For TCRbeta analysis, collaborators shipped samples as frozen whole blood, isolated PBMCs, or DNA extracted from either of those sample types. The CDR3, cysteine through phenylalanine, is 14 amino acids long. Only the CDR3 portion is preserved as DNA: 42 bases, with reading frame beginning at the first base. V lost 4 bases and J lost 3 bases; the stretch between them is 12 bases long. Based on the germline V gene, the CDR1 and CDR2 sequences are KGHSH and LQKENI. TCRbeta CDR3 regions were amplified from genomic DNA by means of the immunoSEQ Assay, a bias-controlled multiplex PCR. The authors' analysis ran thus. Within the assay, amplification of reference gene primers was used to estimate how many nucleated cells each sample contained. Sequence reads were collapsed and filtered to measure the absolute abundance of every unique TCRbeta CDR3 rearrangement. For each sample, productive Simpson clonality was calculated as the square root of Simpson's diversity index over productive rearrangements. The source is immuneACCESS, and TCRdb retained only in-frame sequences with V and J called. Part of the clones is not carried over; for the studies checked, unresolved V genes explain less than half of this, and the remainder is unexplained. The V and J calls and the clone size are those of that table, but D and trimming were determined from the DNA. The sample data list around 25,000 clones, and over 60% of these were observed just once. The ten largest clones take up less than 55% of the sample.

This sample is part of a study of blood T cell repertoires in COVID-19 (dated by TCRdb to the early 2020s). Some background on the complete study: The collaborator samples originated in the United States, Italy and Spain and spanned the acute and convalescent phases of COVID-19. The prospective study material was composed of cDNA or gDNA derived from T cells, B-cell-depleted T cells, or PBMCs. The dataset comprised deeply sampled blood TCRbeta repertoires from subjects exposed to, actively infected with, or recovered from COVID-19. The repertoires were made available in a free public database intended to serve as a resource for research on the immune response to SARS-CoV-2. The samples were drawn from the first 160 participants of the ongoing ImmuneRACE study and from some 1,300 subjects provided by 6 global collaborators. Sample metadata almost always included a de-identified subject ID, COVID-19 status, age in years and sex. HLA class I and class II types, where available, came from metadata supplied by the sample provider rather than from assay-based typing.

What the study reported, not specific to this receptor: The amount of clinical and demographic metadata varied by source and participant and was provided uncurated.

The chain employs TRBV18 and TRBJ2-5; the best D guess is TRBD1, with 6 bases matching. Material for sequencing was peripheral blood. The receptor comes from a woman over 75 with acute or convalescent COVID-19. The sequenced DNA: TGTGCCAGCTCACTACAACAGGGTAAAGAGACCCAGTACTTC. Its translation reads: CASSLQQGKETQYF.